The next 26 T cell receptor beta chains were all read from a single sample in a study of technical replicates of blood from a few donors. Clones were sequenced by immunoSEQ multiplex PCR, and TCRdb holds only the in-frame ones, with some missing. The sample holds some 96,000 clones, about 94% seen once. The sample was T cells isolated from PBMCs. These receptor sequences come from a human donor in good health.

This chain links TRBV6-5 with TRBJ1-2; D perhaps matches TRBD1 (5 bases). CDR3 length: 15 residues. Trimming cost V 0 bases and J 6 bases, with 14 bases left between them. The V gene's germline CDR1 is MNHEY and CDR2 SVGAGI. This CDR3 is CASSYSITTGDGYTF. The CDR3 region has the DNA TGTGCCAGCAGTTACTCGATTACCACGGGGGATGGCTACACCTTC.

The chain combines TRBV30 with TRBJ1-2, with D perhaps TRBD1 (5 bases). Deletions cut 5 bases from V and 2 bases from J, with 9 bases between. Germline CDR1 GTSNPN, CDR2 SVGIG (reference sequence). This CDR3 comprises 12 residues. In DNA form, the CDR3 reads TGTGCCTGGGGCAAGGGGAACTATGGCTACACCTTC. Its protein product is CAWGKGNYGYTF.

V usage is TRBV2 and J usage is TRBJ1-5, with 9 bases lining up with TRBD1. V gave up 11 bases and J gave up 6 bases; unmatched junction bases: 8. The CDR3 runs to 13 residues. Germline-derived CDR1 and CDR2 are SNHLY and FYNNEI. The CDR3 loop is CAGGTGRGQPQHF. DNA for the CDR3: TGTGCCGGCGGGACAGGGAGGGGTCAGCCCCAGCATTTT.

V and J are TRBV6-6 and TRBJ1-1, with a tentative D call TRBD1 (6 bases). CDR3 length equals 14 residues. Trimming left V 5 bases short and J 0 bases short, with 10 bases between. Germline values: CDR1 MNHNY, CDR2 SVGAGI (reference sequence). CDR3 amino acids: CASSRTALNTEAFF. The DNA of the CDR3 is TGTGCCAGCAGTCGGACAGCTTTGAACACTGAAGCTTTCTTT.

DNA of the CDR3: TGTGCCAGCAGAACCCGGGACAGGGCCAACGAGCAGTACTTC. Encoded protein: CASRTRDRANEQYF. The chain joins TRBV6-6 to TRBJ2-7; 9 nucleotides align to TRBD1. Looked up from germline, CDR1 is MNHNY and CDR2 is SVGAGI (reference sequence). This CDR3 contains 14 residues. The junction had 8 bases not matched to a gene; V was cut back by 6 bases and J by 5 bases.

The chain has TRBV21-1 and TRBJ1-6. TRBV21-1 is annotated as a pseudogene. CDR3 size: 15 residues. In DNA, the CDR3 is TGTGCCAGCAGCAAAAGGCGGGCATATAATTCACCCCTCCACTTT. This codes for CASSKRRAYNSPLHF.

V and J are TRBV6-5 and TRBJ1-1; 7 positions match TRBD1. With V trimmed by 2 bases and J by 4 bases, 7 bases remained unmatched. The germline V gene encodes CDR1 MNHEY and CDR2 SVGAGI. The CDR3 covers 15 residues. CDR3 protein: CASSYTSGGTTEAFF. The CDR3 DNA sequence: TGTGCCAGCAGTTACACATCAGGGGGTACCACTGAAGCTTTCTTT.

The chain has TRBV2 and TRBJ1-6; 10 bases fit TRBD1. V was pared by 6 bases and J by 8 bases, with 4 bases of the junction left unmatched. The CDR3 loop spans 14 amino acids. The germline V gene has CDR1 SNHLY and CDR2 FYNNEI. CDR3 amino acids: CASSSGQGYSPLHF. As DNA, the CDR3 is TGTGCCAGCAGCTCGGGACAGGGGTATTCACCCCTCCACTTT.

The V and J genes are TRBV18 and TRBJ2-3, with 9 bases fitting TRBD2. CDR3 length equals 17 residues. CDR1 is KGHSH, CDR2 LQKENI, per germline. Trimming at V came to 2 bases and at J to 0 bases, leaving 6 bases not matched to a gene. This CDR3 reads CASSPERREGSTDTQYF. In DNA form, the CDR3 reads TGTGCCAGCTCACCAGAACGGCGGGAGGGTAGCACAGATACGCAGTATTTT.

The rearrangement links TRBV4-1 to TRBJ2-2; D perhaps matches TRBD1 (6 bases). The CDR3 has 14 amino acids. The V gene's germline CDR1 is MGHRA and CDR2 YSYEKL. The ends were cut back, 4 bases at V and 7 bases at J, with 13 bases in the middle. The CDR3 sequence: CASSLQGQDGELFF. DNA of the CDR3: TGCGCCAGCAGCCTACAGGGTCAGGACGGGGAGCTGTTTTTT.

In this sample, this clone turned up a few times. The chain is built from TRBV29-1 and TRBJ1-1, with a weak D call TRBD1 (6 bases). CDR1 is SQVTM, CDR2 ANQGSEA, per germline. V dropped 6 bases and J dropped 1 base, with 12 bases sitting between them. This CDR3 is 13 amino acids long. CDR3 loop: CSVHRETNTEAFF. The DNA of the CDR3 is TGCAGCGTCCACAGGGAGACGAACACTGAAGCTTTCTTT.

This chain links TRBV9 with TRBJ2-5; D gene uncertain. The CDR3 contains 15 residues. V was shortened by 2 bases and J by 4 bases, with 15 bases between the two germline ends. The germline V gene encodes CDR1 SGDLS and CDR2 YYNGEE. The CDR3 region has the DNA TGTGCCAGCAGCGTTGGCGCCGGCCGAGGAGAGACCCAGTACTTC. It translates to CASSVGAGRGETQYF.

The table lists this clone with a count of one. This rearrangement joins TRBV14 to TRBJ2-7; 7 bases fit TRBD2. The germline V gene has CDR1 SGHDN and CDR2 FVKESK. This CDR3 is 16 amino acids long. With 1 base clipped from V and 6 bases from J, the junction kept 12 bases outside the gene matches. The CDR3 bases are TGTGCCAGCAGCCAAGGTTGGGAGGGCCGGGCGTCCGAGCAGTACTTC. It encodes CASSQGWEGRASEQYF.

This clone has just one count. In nucleotides, the CDR3 is TGTGCCAGCAGCCACTCAGGGACAGGGGCTGGAAACACCATATATTTT. It yields the protein CASSHSGTGAGNTIYF. The chain uses TRBV11-2 and TRBJ1-3, with TRBD1 identical over 10 bases. The CDR3 is 16 amino acids. The J segment lost 2 bases and the V segment lost 5 bases, leaving 6 bases of the junction unmatched. The V gene's germline CDR1 is SGHAT and CDR2 FQNNGV.

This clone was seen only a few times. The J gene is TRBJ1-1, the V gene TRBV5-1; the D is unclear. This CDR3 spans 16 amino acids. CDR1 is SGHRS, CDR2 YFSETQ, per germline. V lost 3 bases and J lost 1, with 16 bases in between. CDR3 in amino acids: CASSSLYGWRNTEAFF. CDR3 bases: TGCGCCAGCAGCTCACTCTACGGGTGGAGGAACACTGAAGCTTTCTTT.

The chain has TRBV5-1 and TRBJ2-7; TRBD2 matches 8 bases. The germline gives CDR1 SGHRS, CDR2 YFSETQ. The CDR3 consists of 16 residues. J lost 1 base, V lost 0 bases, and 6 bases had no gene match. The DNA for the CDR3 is TGCGCCAGCAGCTTGGTGGAAGCGGGAGTATCCTACGAGCAGTACTTC. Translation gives CASSLVEAGVSYEQYF.

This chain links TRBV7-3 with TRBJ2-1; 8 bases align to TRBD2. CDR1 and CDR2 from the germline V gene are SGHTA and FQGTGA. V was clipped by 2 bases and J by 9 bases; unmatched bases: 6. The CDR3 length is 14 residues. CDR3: CASSLGSGAFEQFF. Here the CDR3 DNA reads TGTGCCAGCAGCTTAGGTAGCGGGGCGTTTGAGCAGTTCTTC.

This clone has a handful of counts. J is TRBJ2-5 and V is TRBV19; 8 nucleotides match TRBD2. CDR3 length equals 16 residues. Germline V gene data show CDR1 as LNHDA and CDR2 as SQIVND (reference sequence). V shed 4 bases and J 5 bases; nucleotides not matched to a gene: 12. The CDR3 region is CASSTGGGVGSETQYF. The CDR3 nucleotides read TGTGCCAGTAGTACGGGAGGGGGAGTCGGTTCGGAGACCCAGTACTTC.

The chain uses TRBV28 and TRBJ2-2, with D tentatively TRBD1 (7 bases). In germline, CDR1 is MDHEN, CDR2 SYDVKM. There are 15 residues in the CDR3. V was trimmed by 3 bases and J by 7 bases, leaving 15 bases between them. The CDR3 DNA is TGTGCCAGCAGTTTCGCGGGACAGAGCGTCGGGGAGCTGTTTTTT. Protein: CASSFAGQSVGELFF.

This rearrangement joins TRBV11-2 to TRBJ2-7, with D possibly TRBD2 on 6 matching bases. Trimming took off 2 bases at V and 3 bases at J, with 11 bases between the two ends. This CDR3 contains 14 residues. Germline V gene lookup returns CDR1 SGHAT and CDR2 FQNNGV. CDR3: CASSLRPGDYEQYF. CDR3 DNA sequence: TGTGCCAGCAGCTTACGTCCGGGAGACTACGAGCAGTACTTC.

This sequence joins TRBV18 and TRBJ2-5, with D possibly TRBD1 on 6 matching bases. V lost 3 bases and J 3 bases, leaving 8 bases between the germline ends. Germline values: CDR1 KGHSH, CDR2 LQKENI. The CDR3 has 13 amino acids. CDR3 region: CASSPSGEETQYF. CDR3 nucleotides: TGTGCCAGCTCACCTTCAGGGGAAGAGACCCAGTACTTC.

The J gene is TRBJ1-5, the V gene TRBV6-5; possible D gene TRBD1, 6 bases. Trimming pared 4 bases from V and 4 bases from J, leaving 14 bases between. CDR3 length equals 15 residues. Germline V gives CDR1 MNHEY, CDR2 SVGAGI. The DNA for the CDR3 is TGTGCCAGCAGTTCTCGACAGGTCCGGAATCAGCCCCAGCATTTT. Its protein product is CASSSRQVRNQPQHF.

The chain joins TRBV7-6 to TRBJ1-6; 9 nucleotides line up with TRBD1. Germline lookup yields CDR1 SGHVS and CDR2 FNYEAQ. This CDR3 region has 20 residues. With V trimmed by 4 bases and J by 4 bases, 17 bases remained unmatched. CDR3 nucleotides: TGTGCCAGCAGCTCCTTTTATGGACAGGGGAGAGGTCCTTATAATTCACCCCTCCACTTT. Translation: CASSSFYGQGRGPYNSPLHF.

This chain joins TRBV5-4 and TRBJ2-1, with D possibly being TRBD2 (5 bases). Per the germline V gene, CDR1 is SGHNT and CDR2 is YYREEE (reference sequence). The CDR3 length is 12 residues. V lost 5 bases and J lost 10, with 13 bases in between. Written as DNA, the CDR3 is TGTGCCAGCAGAACCACGAGGGAGGAGCAGTTCTTC. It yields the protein CASRTTREEQFF.

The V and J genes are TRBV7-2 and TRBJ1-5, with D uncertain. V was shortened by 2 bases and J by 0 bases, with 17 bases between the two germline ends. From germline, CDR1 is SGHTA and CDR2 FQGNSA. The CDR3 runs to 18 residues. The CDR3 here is CASSLYVLADDSNQPQHF. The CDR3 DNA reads TGTGCCAGCAGCTTATATGTGTTGGCAGATGATAGCAATCAGCCCCAGCATTTT.

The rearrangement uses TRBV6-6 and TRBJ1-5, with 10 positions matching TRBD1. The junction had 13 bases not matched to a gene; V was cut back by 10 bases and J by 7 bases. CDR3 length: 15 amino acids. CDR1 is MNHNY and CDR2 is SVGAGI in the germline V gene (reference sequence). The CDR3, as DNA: TGTGCCACCCGGACGGACAGGGGGTCAGGACAGCCCCAGCATTTT. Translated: CATRTDRGSGQPQHF.